This note documents a single TCR beta chain sequence. The sample originates from a study of T cell changes during pregnancy in multiple sclerosis. The data were produced by immunoSEQ multiplex PCR, yet TCRdb's version contains in-frame clones alone and is incomplete. The table has some 96,000 clones, about nine tenths seen once. This receptor was obtained from a female donor with multiple sclerosis, enrolled in a pregnancy study. Sequencing was performed on peripheral blood, taken after pregnancy.

The CDR3 spells CASNQTGQQEQYF. In DNA form, the CDR3 reads TGTGCCAGTAACCAGACAGGGCAGCAGGAGCAGTACTTC. This rearrangement joins TRBV19 to TRBJ2-7, with TRBD1 identical over 7 bases. The CDR3 sequence is 13 residues long. Germline V lookup: CDR1 LNHDA, CDR2 SQIVND (reference sequence). The junction had 10 bases not matched to a gene; V was cut back by 7 bases and J by 7 bases.